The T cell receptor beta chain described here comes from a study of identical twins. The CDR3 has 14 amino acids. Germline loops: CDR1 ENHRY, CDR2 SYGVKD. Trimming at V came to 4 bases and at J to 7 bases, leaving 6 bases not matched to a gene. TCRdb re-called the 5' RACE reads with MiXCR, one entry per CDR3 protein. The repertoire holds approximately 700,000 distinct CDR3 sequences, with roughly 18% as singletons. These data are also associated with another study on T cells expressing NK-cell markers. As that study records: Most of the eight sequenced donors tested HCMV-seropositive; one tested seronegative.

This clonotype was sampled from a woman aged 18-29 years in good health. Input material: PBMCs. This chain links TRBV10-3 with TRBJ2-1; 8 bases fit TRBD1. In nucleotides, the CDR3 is TGTGCCATCAGTGGGACAGGGCAGCGGAATGAGCAGTTCTTC. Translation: CAISGTGQRNEQFF.